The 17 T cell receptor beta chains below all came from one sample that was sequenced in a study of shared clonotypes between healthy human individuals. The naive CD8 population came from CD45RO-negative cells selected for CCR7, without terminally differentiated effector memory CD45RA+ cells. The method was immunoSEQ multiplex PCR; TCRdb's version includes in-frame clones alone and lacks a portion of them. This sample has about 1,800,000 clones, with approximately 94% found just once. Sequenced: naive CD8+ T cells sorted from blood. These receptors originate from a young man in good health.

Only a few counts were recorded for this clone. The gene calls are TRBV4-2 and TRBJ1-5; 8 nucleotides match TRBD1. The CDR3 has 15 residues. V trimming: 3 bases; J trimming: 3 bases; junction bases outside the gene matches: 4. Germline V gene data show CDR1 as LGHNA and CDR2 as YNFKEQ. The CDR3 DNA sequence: TGTGCCAGCAGCCAGAGGACAGGGTCCAATCAGCCCCAGCATTTT. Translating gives CASSQRTGSNQPQHF.

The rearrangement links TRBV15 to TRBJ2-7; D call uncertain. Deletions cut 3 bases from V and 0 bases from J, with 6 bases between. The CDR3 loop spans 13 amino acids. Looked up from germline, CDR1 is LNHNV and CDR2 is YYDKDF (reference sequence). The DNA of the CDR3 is TGTGCCACCAGCAGTGCAGACTCCTACGAGCAGTACTTC. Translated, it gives CATSSADSYEQYF. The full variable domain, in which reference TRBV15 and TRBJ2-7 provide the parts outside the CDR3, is DAMVIQNPRYQVTQFGKPVTLSCSQTLNHNVMYWYQQKSSQAPKLLFHYYDKDFNNEADTPDNFQSRRPNTSFCFLDIRSPGLGDTAMYLCATSSADSYEQYFGPGTRLTVT.

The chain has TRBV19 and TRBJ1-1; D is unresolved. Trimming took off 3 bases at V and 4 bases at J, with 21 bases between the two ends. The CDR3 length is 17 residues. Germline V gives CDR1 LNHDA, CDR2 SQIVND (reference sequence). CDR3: CASSIIRSVPDSTEAFF. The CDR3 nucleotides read TGTGCCAGTAGTATTATCCGTTCCGTACCAGATTCCACTGAAGCTTTCTTT.

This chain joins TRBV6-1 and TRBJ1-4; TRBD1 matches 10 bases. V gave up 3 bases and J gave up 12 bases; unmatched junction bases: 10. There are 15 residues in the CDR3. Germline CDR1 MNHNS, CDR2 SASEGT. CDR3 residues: CASSDSRDRGPELFF. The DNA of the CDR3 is TGTGCCAGCAGTGACTCCCGGGACAGGGGACCCGAACTGTTTTTT.

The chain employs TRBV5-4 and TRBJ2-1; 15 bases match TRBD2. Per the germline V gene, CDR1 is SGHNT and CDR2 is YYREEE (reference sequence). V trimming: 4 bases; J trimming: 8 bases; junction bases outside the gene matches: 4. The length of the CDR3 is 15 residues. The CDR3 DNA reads TGTGCCAGCAGCCGGACTAGCGGGGGGGCGGATGAGCAGTTCTTC. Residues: CASSRTSGGADEQFF.

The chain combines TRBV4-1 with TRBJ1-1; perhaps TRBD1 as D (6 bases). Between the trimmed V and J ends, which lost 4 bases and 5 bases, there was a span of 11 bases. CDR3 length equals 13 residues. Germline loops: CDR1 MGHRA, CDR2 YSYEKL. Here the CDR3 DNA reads TGCGCCAGCAGCCCTTCAGGGGAGACTGAAGCTTTCTTT. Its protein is CASSPSGETEAFF.

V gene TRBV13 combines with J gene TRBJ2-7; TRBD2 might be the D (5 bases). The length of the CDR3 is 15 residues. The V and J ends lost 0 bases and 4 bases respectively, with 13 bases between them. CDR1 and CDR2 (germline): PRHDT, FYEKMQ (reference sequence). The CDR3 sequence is CASSLGGDGRYEQYF. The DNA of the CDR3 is TGTGCCAGCAGCTTAGGCGGGGATGGTCGGTACGAGCAGTACTTC.

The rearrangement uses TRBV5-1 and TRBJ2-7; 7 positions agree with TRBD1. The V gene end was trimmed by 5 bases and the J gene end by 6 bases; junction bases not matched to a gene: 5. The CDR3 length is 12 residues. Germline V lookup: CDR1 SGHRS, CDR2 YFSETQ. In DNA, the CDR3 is TGCGCCAGCAGATTCCCAGGGGGCGAGCAGTACTTC. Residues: CASRFPGGEQYF. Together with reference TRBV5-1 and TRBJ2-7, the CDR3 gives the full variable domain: KAGVTQTPRYLIKTRGQQVTLSCSPISGHRSVSWYQQTPGQGLQFLFEYFSETQRNKGNFPGRFSGRQFSNSRSEMNVSTLELGDSALYLCASRFPGGEQYFGPGTRLTVT.

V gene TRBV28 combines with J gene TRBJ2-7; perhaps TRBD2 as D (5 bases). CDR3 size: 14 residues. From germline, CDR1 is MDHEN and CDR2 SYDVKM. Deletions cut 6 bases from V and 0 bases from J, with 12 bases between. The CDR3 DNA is TGTGCCAGCAGACCCGAGAGGGCCTCCTACGAGCAGTACTTC. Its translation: CASRPERASYEQYF.

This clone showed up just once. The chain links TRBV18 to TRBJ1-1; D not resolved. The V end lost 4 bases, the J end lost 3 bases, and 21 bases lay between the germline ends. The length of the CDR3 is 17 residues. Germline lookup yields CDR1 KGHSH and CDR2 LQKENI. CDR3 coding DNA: TGTGCCAGCTCACTACTAAAGCTGGCCCTTCGGGACACTGAAGCTTTCTTT. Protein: CASSLLKLALRDTEAFF.

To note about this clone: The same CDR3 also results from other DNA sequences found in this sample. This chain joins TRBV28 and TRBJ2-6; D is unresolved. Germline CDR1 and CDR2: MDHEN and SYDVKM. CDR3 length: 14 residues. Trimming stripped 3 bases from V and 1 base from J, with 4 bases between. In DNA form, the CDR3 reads TGTGCCAGCAGTTTGAGGTCTGGGGCCAACGTCCTGACTTTC. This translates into CASSLRSGANVLTF.

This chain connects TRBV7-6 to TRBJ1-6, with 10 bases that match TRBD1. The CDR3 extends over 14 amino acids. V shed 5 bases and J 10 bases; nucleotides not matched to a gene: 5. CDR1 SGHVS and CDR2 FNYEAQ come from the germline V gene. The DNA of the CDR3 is TGTGCCAGCAGCCCGGGGACAGGGGTCTCACCCCTCCACTTT. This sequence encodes CASSPGTGVSPLHF.

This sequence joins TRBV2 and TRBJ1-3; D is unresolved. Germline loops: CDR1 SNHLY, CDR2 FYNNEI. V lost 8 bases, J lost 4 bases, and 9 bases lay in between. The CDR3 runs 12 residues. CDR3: CASLQTGNTIYF. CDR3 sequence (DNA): TGTGCCAGCCTTCAAACAGGAAACACCATATATTTT. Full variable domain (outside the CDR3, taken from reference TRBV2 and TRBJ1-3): EPEVTQTPSHQVTQMGQEVILRCVPISNHLYFYWYRQILGQKVEFLVSFYNNEISEKSEIFDDQFSVERPDGSNFTLKIRSTKLEDSAMYFCASLQTGNTIYFGEGSWLTVV.

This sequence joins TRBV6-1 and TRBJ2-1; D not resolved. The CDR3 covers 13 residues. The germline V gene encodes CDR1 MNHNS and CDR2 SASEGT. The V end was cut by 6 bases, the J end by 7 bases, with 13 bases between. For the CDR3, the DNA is TGTGCCAGCAGCCGTGGGGTGTTTAATGAGCAGTTCTTC. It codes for CASSRGVFNEQFF.

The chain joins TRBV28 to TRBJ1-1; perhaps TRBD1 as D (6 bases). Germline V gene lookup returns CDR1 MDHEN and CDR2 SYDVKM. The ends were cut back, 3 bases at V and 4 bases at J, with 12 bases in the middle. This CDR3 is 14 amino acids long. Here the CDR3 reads CASSFWGAGTEAFF. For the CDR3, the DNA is TGTGCCAGCAGTTTTTGGGGGGCTGGCACTGAAGCTTTCTTT.

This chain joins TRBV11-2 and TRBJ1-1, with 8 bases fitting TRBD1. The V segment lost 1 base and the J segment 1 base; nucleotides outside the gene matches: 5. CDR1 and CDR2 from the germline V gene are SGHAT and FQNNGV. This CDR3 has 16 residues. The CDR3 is CASSLGQGAGNTEAFF. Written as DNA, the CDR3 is TGTGCCAGCAGCTTAGGCCAGGGGGCCGGGAACACTGAAGCTTTCTTT.

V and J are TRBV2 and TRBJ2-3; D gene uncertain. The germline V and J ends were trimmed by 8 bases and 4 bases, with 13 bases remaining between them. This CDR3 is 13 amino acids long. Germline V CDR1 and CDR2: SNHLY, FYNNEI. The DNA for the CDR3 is TGTGCCAGCCAGCCGACGATAGCAGATACGCAGTATTTT. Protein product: CASQPTIADTQYF.